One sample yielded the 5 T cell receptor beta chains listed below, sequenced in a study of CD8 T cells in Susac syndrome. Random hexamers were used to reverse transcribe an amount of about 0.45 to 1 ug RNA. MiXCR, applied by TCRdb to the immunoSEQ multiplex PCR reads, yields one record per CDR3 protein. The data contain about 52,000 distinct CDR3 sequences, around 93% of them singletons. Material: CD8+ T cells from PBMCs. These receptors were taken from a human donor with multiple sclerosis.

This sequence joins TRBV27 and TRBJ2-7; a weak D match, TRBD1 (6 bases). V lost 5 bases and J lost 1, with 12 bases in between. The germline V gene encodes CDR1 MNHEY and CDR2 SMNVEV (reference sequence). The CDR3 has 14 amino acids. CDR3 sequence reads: CASSVSGASYEQYF. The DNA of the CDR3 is TGTGCCAGCAGTGTTTCAGGGGCATCCTACGAGCAGTACTTC.

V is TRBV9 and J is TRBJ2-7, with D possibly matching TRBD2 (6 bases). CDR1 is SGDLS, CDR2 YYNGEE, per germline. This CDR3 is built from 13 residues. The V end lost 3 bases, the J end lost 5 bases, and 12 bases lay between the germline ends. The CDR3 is CASSANGGHEQYF. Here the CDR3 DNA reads TGTGCCAGCAGCGCCAACGGAGGGCACGAGCAGTACTTC.

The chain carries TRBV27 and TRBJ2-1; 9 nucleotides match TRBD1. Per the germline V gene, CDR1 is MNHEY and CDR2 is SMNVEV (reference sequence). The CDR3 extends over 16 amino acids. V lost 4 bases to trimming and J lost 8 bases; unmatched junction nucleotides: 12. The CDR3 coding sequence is TGTGCCAGCAGTTGGAAACGGGACAGGGATTTCGATGAGCAGTTCTTC. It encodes CASSWKRDRDFDEQFF.

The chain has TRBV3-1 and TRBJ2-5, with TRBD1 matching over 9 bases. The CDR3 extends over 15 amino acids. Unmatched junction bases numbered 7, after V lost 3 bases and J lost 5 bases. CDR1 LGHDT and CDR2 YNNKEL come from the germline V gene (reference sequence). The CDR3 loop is CASSHLDRGGETQYF. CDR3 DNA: TGTGCCAGCAGCCACCTCGACAGGGGGGGGGAGACCCAGTACTTC.

CDR3 nucleotide sequence: TGTGCCAGCAGTAGGGGGCTGGGAGAAAAACTGTTTTTT. It is translated as CASSRGLGEKLFF. The genes are TRBV27 and TRBJ1-4; 7 nucleotides align to TRBD1. The CDR3 is made up of 13 amino acids. With 5 bases clipped from V and 8 bases from J, the junction kept 5 bases outside the gene matches. The germline V gene encodes CDR1 MNHEY and CDR2 SMNVEV (reference sequence). Variable domain in full (rest from reference TRBV27 and TRBJ1-4): EAQVTQNPRYLITVTGKKLTVTCSQNMNHEYMSWYRQDPGLGLRQIYYSMNVEVTDKGDVPEGYKVSRKEKRNFPLILESPSPNQTSLYFCASSRGLGEKLFFGSGTQLSVL.